This T cell receptor beta chain comes out of a study of blood T cell repertoires in COVID-19. Study-wide context: Acute-phase and convalescent COVID-19 samples originated in the United States, Italy and Spain.

The germline V and J ends were trimmed by 3 bases and 0 bases, with 10 bases remaining between them. The germline gives CDR1 SGHRS, CDR2 YFSETQ. This CDR3 is 16 amino acids long. Sequenced by immunoSEQ multiplex PCR; TCRdb stores in-frame clones only, minus some. This table holds some 74,000 clones, approximately 79% found once. This clonotype originated in a man aged 65-85 years with active or convalescent COVID-19. Sequenced material: peripheral blood. This sequence joins TRBV5-1 and TRBJ2-6, with a possible D match to TRBD1 (5 bases). The CDR3 coding sequence is TGCGCCAGCAGCTGGGGCAGCAGCTCTGGGGCCAACGTCCTGACTTTC. This codes for CASSWGSSSGANVLTF. Variable domain in full (rest from reference TRBV5-1 and TRBJ2-6): KAGVTQTPRYLIKTRGQQVTLSCSPISGHRSVSWYQQTPGQGLQFLFEYFSETQRNKGNFPGRFSGRQFSNSRSEMNVSTLELGDSALYLCASSWGSSSGANVLTFGAGSRLTVL.